Listed below are T cell receptor beta chains from one sample, sequenced in a study of CD4 T cells in lung cancer. Libraries were prepared by immunoSEQ multiplex PCR; TCRdb keeps only in-frame clonotypes and omits some of them. The sample shows some 9,300 clones, about 62% of them seen only once. Source material: normal lung tissue taken away from the tumor. The receptors stem from a man between 60 and 75 years old with non-small cell lung cancer. The CDR3 runs from the conserved cysteine through the conserved F or W. The order of the fields is D gene, CDR3 length, J gene, clone size, V gene, CDR3 DNA, CDR3 protein. A D gene is named only where the DNA matches it firmly. Some rows mark clone size as missing; the rest say once, few, many or name a class of expanded clone.

d_call: .
cdr3_length: 12
j_call: TRBJ2-7
clone_size: .
v_call: TRBV19
cdr3_nt: TGTGCCACCTCTGGGGGGGCCCACGAGCAGTACTTC
cdr3_aa: CATSGGAHEQYF

d_call: TRBD1
cdr3_length: 13
j_call: TRBJ1-2
clone_size: .
v_call: TRBV7-3
cdr3_nt: TGTGCCAGCAGCACACAGGGGGCACGGGGCTACACCTTC
cdr3_aa: CASSTQGARGYTF

d_call: .
cdr3_length: 15
j_call: TRBJ1-5
clone_size: .
v_call: TRBV6-5
cdr3_nt: TGTGCCAGCGCCGGGTGGGCGGGAAGCAATCAGCCCCAGCATTTT
cdr3_aa: CASAGWAGSNQPQHF

d_call: TRBD2
cdr3_length: 14
j_call: TRBJ2-5
clone_size: .
v_call: TRBV5-6
cdr3_nt: TGTGCCAGCAGCCCGACGGGGAGGGAGGAGACCCAGTACTTC
cdr3_aa: CASSPTGREETQYF

d_call: TRBD2
cdr3_length: 16
j_call: TRBJ2-1
clone_size: .
v_call: TRBV6-5
cdr3_nt: TGTGCCAGCAGCTACTCCGGGGGGGCCTCGTACAATGAGCAGTTCTTC
cdr3_aa: CASSYSGGASYNEQFF

d_call: TRBD2
cdr3_length: 15
j_call: TRBJ2-1
clone_size: .
v_call: TRBV11-3
cdr3_nt: TGTGCCAGCAGCTTAGTAGGCAGCGGGGCGAATGAGCAGTTCTTC
cdr3_aa: CASSLVGSGANEQFF

d_call: TRBD2
cdr3_length: 15
j_call: TRBJ2-5
clone_size: medium-sized
v_call: TRBV7-6
cdr3_nt: TGTGCCAGCAGCTATACTAGCGGGAGGGCAGAGACCCAGTACTTC
cdr3_aa: CASSYTSGRAETQYF

d_call: TRBD2
cdr3_length: 18
j_call: TRBJ2-7
clone_size: .
v_call: TRBV18
cdr3_nt: TGTGCCAGCTCCCGGGACAGGGGTGCGACTAGCGGGAGCCACGAGCAGTACTTC
cdr3_aa: CASSRDRGATSGSHEQYF

d_call: .
cdr3_length: 13
j_call: TRBJ1-1
clone_size: .
v_call: TRBV27
cdr3_nt: TGTGCCAGCGGCGTCAGGGAGGGAGCTGAAGCTTTCTTT
cdr3_aa: CASGVREGAEAFF

d_call: .
cdr3_length: 14
j_call: TRBJ2-3
clone_size: few
v_call: TRBV19
cdr3_nt: TGTGCCAGTAGTATAGCGCTAGCCACAGATACGCAGTATTTT
cdr3_aa: CASSIALATDTQYF

d_call: .
cdr3_length: 13
j_call: TRBJ2-2
clone_size: once
v_call: TRBV10-2
cdr3_nt: TGCGCCAGTTGGGACACCATGACCGGGGAGCTGTTTTTT
cdr3_aa: CASWDTMTGELFF

d_call: TRBD1
cdr3_length: 13
j_call: TRBJ2-5
clone_size: .
v_call: TRBV7-3
cdr3_nt: TGTGCTAGCAGCTGGACAGGGTTGGAGACCCAGTACTTC
cdr3_aa: CASSWTGLETQYF

d_call: TRBD1
cdr3_length: 16
j_call: TRBJ2-2
clone_size: .
v_call: TRBV28
cdr3_nt: TGTGCCAGCAGTTCCTGGACAGGGGGATGGGACGGGGAGCTGTTTTTT
cdr3_aa: CASSSWTGGWDGELFF

d_call: TRBD1
cdr3_length: 13
j_call: TRBJ1-2
clone_size: .
v_call: TRBV4-2
cdr3_nt: TGTGCCAGCAGCCAGGAACGACAGGGTGGCTACACCTTC
cdr3_aa: CASSQERQGGYTF

d_call: TRBD2
cdr3_length: 19
j_call: TRBJ2-1
clone_size: few
v_call: TRBV7-3
cdr3_nt: TGTGCCAGCAGCTTAACTGCGGGAGGCGCCCCAACAAACCAGAATGAGCAGTTCTTC
cdr3_aa: CASSLTAGGAPTNQNEQFF

d_call: .
cdr3_length: 14
j_call: TRBJ1-4
clone_size: .
v_call: TRBV4-1
cdr3_nt: TGCGCCAGCAGCCAAGACAGGGCTCGGGAAAAACTGTTTTTT
cdr3_aa: CASSQDRAREKLFF

d_call: TRBD1
cdr3_length: 19
j_call: TRBJ1-1
clone_size: .
v_call: TRBV7-2
cdr3_nt: TGTGCCAGCAGCTTGGGTTTGGGGACAGGACCGTTCATGAACACTGAAGCTTTCTTT
cdr3_aa: CASSLGLGTGPFMNTEAFF

d_call: TRBD2
cdr3_length: 14
j_call: TRBJ2-7
clone_size: .
v_call: TRBV5-4
cdr3_nt: TGTGCCAGCAGCTCGGGGCGGGAGCTCGCCGAGCAGTACTTC
cdr3_aa: CASSSGRELAEQYF

d_call: TRBD1
cdr3_length: 13
j_call: TRBJ1-2
clone_size: few
v_call: TRBV28
cdr3_nt: TGTGCCAGCAGTCGACAGGGGGGATATGGCTACACCTTC
cdr3_aa: CASSRQGGYGYTF

d_call: TRBD1
cdr3_length: 16
j_call: TRBJ2-2
clone_size: once
v_call: TRBV5-6
cdr3_nt: TGTGCCAGCAGCCCCTTGGACAGGGTTAACACCGGGGAGCTGTTTTTT
cdr3_aa: CASSPLDRVNTGELFF

d_call: TRBD1
cdr3_length: 15
j_call: TRBJ2-3
clone_size: .
v_call: TRBV30
cdr3_nt: TGTGCCTGGAGTGTGGGGGACAGGGTGAAAGATACGCAGTATTTT
cdr3_aa: CAWSVGDRVKDTQYF

d_call: TRBD2
cdr3_length: 15
j_call: TRBJ2-1
clone_size: once
v_call: TRBV19
cdr3_nt: TGTGCCAGTCCCCCACGCGGGAGGGTGGGGAATGAGCAGTTCTTC
cdr3_aa: CASPPRGRVGNEQFF

d_call: TRBD1
cdr3_length: 14
j_call: TRBJ1-1
clone_size: few
v_call: TRBV30
cdr3_nt: TGTGCACACGGGACAGGGTTCCTGAACACTGAAGCTTTCTTT
cdr3_aa: CAHGTGFLNTEAFF

d_call: TRBD1
cdr3_length: 17
j_call: TRBJ2-3
clone_size: .
v_call: TRBV5-8
cdr3_nt: TGTGCCAGCAGTACCGGGACAGGGGTTCGGAGGACAGATACGCAGTATTTT
cdr3_aa: CASSTGTGVRRTDTQYF

d_call: .
cdr3_length: 15
j_call: TRBJ2-1
clone_size: .
v_call: TRBV4-2
cdr3_nt: TGTGCCAGCAGCCAAGATCTGGCGGAAAACAATGAGCAGTTCTTC
cdr3_aa: CASSQDLAENNEQFF

d_call: .
cdr3_length: 15
j_call: TRBJ2-3
clone_size: .
v_call: TRBV5-1
cdr3_nt: TGCGCCAGCAGCTTGGTAAGCTTCGGCACAGATACGCAGTATTTT
cdr3_aa: CASSLVSFGTDTQYF

d_call: TRBD1
cdr3_length: 16
j_call: TRBJ2-3
clone_size: .
v_call: TRBV2
cdr3_nt: TGTGCCAGCAGTGCACGACAGGGCTCGGCGGGAGATACGCAGTATTTT
cdr3_aa: CASSARQGSAGDTQYF

d_call: TRBD1
cdr3_length: 14
j_call: TRBJ1-4
clone_size: few
v_call: TRBV7-9
cdr3_nt: TGTGCCAGTGTATCCGACAGGGGTAATGAAAAACTGTTTTTT
cdr3_aa: CASVSDRGNEKLFF

d_call: TRBD1
cdr3_length: 16
j_call: TRBJ2-5
clone_size: few
v_call: TRBV7-8
cdr3_nt: TGTGCCAGCAGCGTTCACAGGGGAAGTGAGCGAGAGACCCAGTACTTC
cdr3_aa: CASSVHRGSERETQYF

d_call: .
cdr3_length: 13
j_call: TRBJ1-2
clone_size: .
v_call: TRBV14
cdr3_nt: TGTGCCAGCAGCCAGGGACTTAACTATGGCTACACCTTC
cdr3_aa: CASSQGLNYGYTF

d_call: TRBD1
cdr3_length: 15
j_call: TRBJ1-2
clone_size: once
v_call: TRBV19
cdr3_nt: TGTGCCAGTAGTAGCACAGGGGGCTATAGCTATGGCTACACCTTC
cdr3_aa: CASSSTGGYSYGYTF

d_call: .
cdr3_length: 11
j_call: TRBJ2-7
clone_size: .
v_call: TRBV30
cdr3_nt: TGTGCCTGGAGTGTCGCGGGCGAGCAGTACTTC
cdr3_aa: CAWSVAGEQYF

d_call: TRBD1
cdr3_length: 13
j_call: TRBJ1-1
clone_size: medium-sized
v_call: TRBV5-6
cdr3_nt: TGTGCCAGCAGTGTACAGGGGCCCACTGAAGCTTTCTTT
cdr3_aa: CASSVQGPTEAFF

d_call: .
cdr3_length: 14
j_call: TRBJ2-1
clone_size: .
v_call: TRBV30
cdr3_nt: TGTGCCTGGACCCTATTCGGGGTTTACAATGAGCAGTTCTTC
cdr3_aa: CAWTLFGVYNEQFF

d_call: .
cdr3_length: 16
j_call: TRBJ2-3
clone_size: .
v_call: TRBV19
cdr3_nt: TGTGCCAGTGACCCTTCAGGGGTTTTTAGCACAGATACGCAGTATTTT
cdr3_aa: CASDPSGVFSTDTQYF

d_call: .
cdr3_length: 13
j_call: TRBJ2-5
clone_size: .
v_call: TRBV10-3
cdr3_nt: TGTGCCATCAGGAACAGCCAACAAGAGACCCAGTACTTC
cdr3_aa: CAIRNSQQETQYF

d_call: .
cdr3_length: 11
j_call: TRBJ2-7
clone_size: .
v_call: TRBV20-1
cdr3_nt: TGCAGTGCAAACCGGGCCTACGAGCAGTACTTC
cdr3_aa: CSANRAYEQYF

d_call: .
cdr3_length: 14
j_call: TRBJ1-1
clone_size: few
v_call: TRBV25-1
cdr3_nt: TGTGCCAGCAGTGCCGCGGGACCGAACACTGAAGCTTTCTTT
cdr3_aa: CASSAAGPNTEAFF

d_call: .
cdr3_length: 12
j_call: TRBJ2-5
clone_size: .
v_call: TRBV19
cdr3_nt: TGTGCCAGCCGCCAGTCGGGGGAGACCCAGTACTTC
cdr3_aa: CASRQSGETQYF

d_call: .
cdr3_length: 13
j_call: TRBJ1-1
clone_size: medium-sized
v_call: TRBV30
cdr3_nt: TGTGCCCGACTGACCCCCGGCGGCACTGAAGCTTTCTTT
cdr3_aa: CARLTPGGTEAFF

d_call: .
cdr3_length: 11
j_call: TRBJ2-2
clone_size: once
v_call: TRBV20-1
cdr3_nt: TGCAGTGCCCCAGGCACCGGGGAGCTGTTTTTT
cdr3_aa: CSAPGTGELFF

d_call: .
cdr3_length: 11
j_call: TRBJ1-1
clone_size: .
v_call: TRBV30
cdr3_nt: TGTGCCTGGGTACTGTTCACTGAAGCTTTCTTT
cdr3_aa: CAWVLFTEAFF

d_call: .
cdr3_length: 13
j_call: TRBJ1-2
clone_size: few
v_call: TRBV14
cdr3_nt: TGTGCCAGCAGCCAAGATACCAGCTATGGCTACACCTTC
cdr3_aa: CASSQDTSYGYTF

d_call: .
cdr3_length: 16
j_call: TRBJ1-1
clone_size: .
v_call: TRBV6-6
cdr3_nt: TGTGCCAGCAGTTACGGCTTTGAGGGCCCGAACACTGAAGCTTTCTTT
cdr3_aa: CASSYGFEGPNTEAFF

d_call: .
cdr3_length: 13
j_call: TRBJ1-2
clone_size: .
v_call: TRBV7-9
cdr3_nt: TGTGCCAGCAGCTTAGAGGAGCGAGATGGCTACACCTTC
cdr3_aa: CASSLEERDGYTF

d_call: TRBD1
cdr3_length: 14
j_call: TRBJ2-7
clone_size: .
v_call: TRBV6-1
cdr3_nt: TGTGCCAGCAGTGAACAGGGGGCCTCCTACGAGCAGTACTTC
cdr3_aa: CASSEQGASYEQYF

d_call: TRBD1
cdr3_length: 14
j_call: TRBJ2-5
clone_size: once
v_call: TRBV5-1
cdr3_nt: TGCGCCAGCAGCTCGGACAGGGTGGGAGAGACCCAGTACTTC
cdr3_aa: CASSSDRVGETQYF

d_call: TRBD2
cdr3_length: 16
j_call: TRBJ2-5
clone_size: .
v_call: TRBV14
cdr3_nt: TGTGCCAGCAGCCGACTAGCGGGAGCGGGGGAAGAGACCCAGTACTTC
cdr3_aa: CASSRLAGAGEETQYF

d_call: TRBD2
cdr3_length: 15
j_call: TRBJ2-7
clone_size: .
v_call: TRBV9
cdr3_nt: TGTGCCAGCAGCTCCACCTCCGGGACTAGCGGCGAGCAGTACTTC
cdr3_aa: CASSSTSGTSGEQYF

d_call: TRBD1
cdr3_length: 14
j_call: TRBJ2-1
clone_size: .
v_call: TRBV10-3
cdr3_nt: TGTGCCATCAGTGAGACGGACAGGGGGCGTGAGCAGTTCTTC
cdr3_aa: CAISETDRGREQFF

d_call: .
cdr3_length: 12
j_call: TRBJ1-4
clone_size: .
v_call: TRBV6-6
cdr3_nt: TGTGCCAGCCGACAACAGGGAGAAAAACTGTTTTTT
cdr3_aa: CASRQQGEKLFF

d_call: TRBD2
cdr3_length: 16
j_call: TRBJ2-5
clone_size: .
v_call: TRBV5-4
cdr3_nt: TGTGCCAGCAGCTTGGACCTAGCGGGAGGGGGAGAGACCCAGTACTTC
cdr3_aa: CASSLDLAGGGETQYF

d_call: .
cdr3_length: 14
j_call: TRBJ2-7
clone_size: .
v_call: TRBV5-1
cdr3_nt: TGCGCCAGCAGCCCGCGACTAGGGGCATACGAGCAGTACTTC
cdr3_aa: CASSPRLGAYEQYF

d_call: TRBD1
cdr3_length: 17
j_call: TRBJ1-1
clone_size: .
v_call: TRBV7-6
cdr3_nt: TGTGCCAGCAGCCCGTGGACAGGGTGGGAGTTTGGCGCTGAAGCTTTCTTT
cdr3_aa: CASSPWTGWEFGAEAFF

d_call: TRBD1
cdr3_length: 13
j_call: TRBJ2-7
clone_size: medium-sized
v_call: TRBV28
cdr3_nt: TGTGCCAGCAGGACACAGGGGGCGGGCGAGCAGTACTTC
cdr3_aa: CASRTQGAGEQYF

d_call: TRBD2
cdr3_length: 16
j_call: TRBJ2-3
clone_size: .
v_call: TRBV19
cdr3_nt: TGTGCCAGTAGTACTCGCGCGCGGGAGGGCCACGATACGCAGTATTTT
cdr3_aa: CASSTRAREGHDTQYF

d_call: .
cdr3_length: 13
j_call: TRBJ1-1
clone_size: .
v_call: TRBV11-2
cdr3_nt: TGTGCCAGCAGCGACGACAGGCTCACTGAAGCTTTCTTT
cdr3_aa: CASSDDRLTEAFF

d_call: TRBD2
cdr3_length: 16
j_call: TRBJ2-3
clone_size: few
v_call: TRBV10-3
cdr3_nt: TGTGCCAGCAGTGAAAACGTCGGGAGGGGCACAGATACGCAGTATTTT
cdr3_aa: CASSENVGRGTDTQYF

d_call: TRBD2
cdr3_length: 18
j_call: TRBJ2-3
clone_size: few
v_call: TRBV11-2
cdr3_nt: TGTGCCAGCAGCTTAGGGGGACTAGCGGGAGGGTTAGGTGATACGCAGTATTTT
cdr3_aa: CASSLGGLAGGLGDTQYF

d_call: TRBD1
cdr3_length: 14
j_call: TRBJ1-5
clone_size: .
v_call: TRBV10-3
cdr3_nt: TGTGCCATCAGTGAGGACAGGGGGAATCAGCCCCAGCATTTT
cdr3_aa: CAISEDRGNQPQHF